The sequence of this T cell receptor (beta chain) was determined in a study of cytomegalovirus exposure and HLA in healthy donors. Whole-study context: Unique TCRs from HLA-typed donors, 75 million to 100 million of them, were held in an early data release.

From germline, CDR1 is SGDLS and CDR2 YYNGEE. The junction had 11 bases not matched to a gene; V was cut back by 4 bases and J by 7 bases. The CDR3 sequence is 15 residues long. The PCR contained 60 Vbeta and 13 Jbeta primers. TCRdb's table, derived via immunoSEQ multiplex PCR, lists solely in-frame clones and lacks some. The sample contains some 150,000 clones, over 70% of which appear only once. The sequencing input was PBMCs. V and J are TRBV9 and TRBJ2-1; 7 bases agree with TRBD2. The origin of this receptor is a woman aged 40 to 50 in good health and CMV-seronegative. The CDR3: CASSPTPRGRNEQFF. For the CDR3, the DNA is TGTGCCAGCAGCCCAACCCCCCGCGGGAGAAATGAGCAGTTCTTC.